Below, 20 T cell receptor beta chains from the same sample are listed, as sequenced in a study of cytomegalovirus exposure and HLA in healthy donors. 13 Jbeta primers and 60 Vbeta primers were used for the PCR. Generated by immunoSEQ multiplex PCR, the TCRdb table keeps only in-frame clones and is missing some. The sample consists of around 130,000 clones, less than 85% of them appearing once. The sample was PBMCs. All receptors come from a man aged 35 to 55 in good health and CMV-seronegative.

V and J are TRBV4-2 and TRBJ2-6; a weak D match, TRBD1 (5 bases). V lost 1 base and J 0 bases, leaving 10 bases between the germline ends. In germline, CDR1 is LGHNA, CDR2 YNFKEQ. The length of the CDR3 is 17 residues. DNA of the CDR3: TGTGCCAGCAGCCAAGGTGACAGCTTCTCTGGGGCCAACGTCCTGACTTTC. Translation gives CASSQGDSFSGANVLTF.

This sequence joins TRBV2 and TRBJ2-3; TRBD2 matches 11 bases. The CDR3 covers 14 residues. The germline V gene has CDR1 SNHLY and CDR2 FYNNEI. With V trimmed by 6 bases and J by 5 bases, 4 bases remained unmatched. In DNA, the CDR3 is TGTGCCAGCAGCCCAACTAGCGGGGGAGATACGCAGTATTTT. Protein product: CASSPTSGGDTQYF.

The chain is built from TRBV30 and TRBJ1-2; D might be TRBD1 (6 bases). V was trimmed by 7 bases and J by 5 bases, leaving 20 bases between them. CDR1 and CDR2 from the germline V gene are GTSNPN and SVGIG (reference sequence). The CDR3 contains 14 residues. The CDR3 DNA sequence: TGTGCCTCCCAGTGGGGAGGGGGGAATTATGGCTACACCTTC. Translation: CASQWGGGNYGYTF.

This rearrangement joins TRBV6-5 to TRBJ2-1, with no clear D. Trimming stripped 2 bases from V and 7 bases from J, with 15 bases between. Germline V gives CDR1 MNHEY, CDR2 SVGAGI. CDR3 length equals 15 residues. The CDR3: CASSYGVELGNEQFF. In DNA form, the CDR3 reads TGTGCCAGCAGTTACGGCGTAGAGCTCGGGAATGAGCAGTTCTTC.

DNA of the CDR3: TGTGCCACCAGCAGGGAAAGGACAGCTATCTATGGCTACACCTTC. Translated, it gives CATSRERTAIYGYTF. The chain has TRBV15 and TRBJ1-2; D perhaps matches TRBD1 (6 bases). Trimming stripped 3 bases from V and 4 bases from J, with 15 bases between. The CDR3 covers 15 residues. Per germline, CDR1 LNHNV and CDR2 YYDKDF (reference sequence).

This rearrangement joins TRBV4-2 to TRBJ2-7; 12 positions agree with TRBD2. CDR3 length: 16 residues. Germline trimming cut 0 bases from V and 0 bases from J; bases unmatched to any gene: 0. Per the germline V gene, CDR1 is LGHNA and CDR2 is YNFKEQ. The DNA of the CDR3 is TGTGCCAGCAGCCAAGAACTAGCGGGAGGCTCCTACGAGCAGTACTTC. Protein: CASSQELAGGSYEQYF.

J is TRBJ1-3 and V is TRBV28; 7 positions match TRBD1. Germline V CDR1 and CDR2: MDHEN, SYDVKM. CDR3 length equals 19 residues. Losses at the gene ends were 4 bases for V and 0 bases for J; bases not matched to a gene: 15. CDR3 nucleotides: TGTGCCAGCAGTTACCCCCTTACAGGGGACCTCTTCTCTGGAAACACCATATATTTT. Translated: CASSYPLTGDLFSGNTIYF.

The chain has TRBV11-3 and TRBJ2-3; D not certain. This CDR3 has 13 residues. The V gene lost 1 base and the J gene lost 5 bases, with 7 bases spanning the gap. Germline CDR1 and CDR2: SGHNT and YENEEA. The CDR3 DNA reads as TGTGCCAGCAGCTTAGGACTTTTAGATACGCAGTATTTT. Translating gives CASSLGLLDTQYF.

V is TRBV6-6 and J is TRBJ2-7; 8 bases map to TRBD2. This CDR3 comprises 12 residues. V dropped 8 bases and J dropped 6; count of bases not matched to a gene: 6. The germline gives CDR1 MNHNY, CDR2 SVGAGI (reference sequence). The CDR3 region has the DNA TGTGCCAGCGGTTCGGGGGGGACCGAGCAGTACTTC. Translation gives CASGSGGTEQYF.

The V call is TRBV5-4, the J call TRBJ2-7, with 13 positions matching TRBD2. The germline V gene encodes CDR1 SGHNT and CDR2 YYREEE (reference sequence). The CDR3 length is 15 residues. J was trimmed by 2 bases and V by 3 bases; bases with no gene match: 2. The CDR3 protein is CASSSGTSGTYEQYF. The CDR3 DNA is TGTGCCAGCAGCTCAGGGACTAGCGGGACCTACGAGCAGTACTTC.

The chain recombines TRBV28 with TRBJ1-1; 7 nucleotides match TRBD1. The CDR3 contains 18 residues. CDR1 is MDHEN and CDR2 is SYDVKM in the germline V gene. The V and J ends lost 4 bases and 3 bases, in that order; junction bases with no gene match: 17. CDR3 loop: CASSSDVPGQLRDTEAFF. Written as DNA, the CDR3 is TGTGCCAGCAGTTCCGACGTCCCGGGACAGTTGAGGGACACTGAAGCTTTCTTT.

In DNA form, the CDR3 reads TGTGCCAGCAGCCCACTTGGGCTAGCGGCGGCAGATACGCAGTATTTT. Its protein product is CASSPLGLAAADTQYF. The chain couples TRBV7-8 to TRBJ2-3, with 7 positions matching TRBD2. Germline CDR1 and CDR2: SGHVS and FQNEAQ. The CDR3 contains 16 residues. J gave up 4 bases and V 5 bases, and 12 bases lay outside the gene matches.

The chain uses TRBV6-5 and TRBJ2-2; 7 nucleotides match TRBD1. The CDR3 has 16 residues. CDR1 and CDR2 (germline): MNHEY, SVGAGI. With V trimmed by 4 bases and J by 0 bases, 5 bases remained unmatched. The CDR3 protein is CASSLYQGANTGELFF. CDR3 DNA: TGTGCCAGCAGTTTGTATCAGGGGGCGAACACCGGGGAGCTGTTTTTT.

Of note for this clone: Germline and junction disagree at one end, which may indicate a read error. The chain joins TRBV4-2 to TRBJ2-4; 7 nucleotides line up with TRBD2. Germline V CDR1 and CDR2: LGHNA, YNFKEQ. This CDR3 has 16 amino acids. CDR3 sequence (DNA): TGTGCCAGCAGCCAACTGGAGCGGGGATCAGAAAACAGTCAGTACTTC. It is translated as CASSQLERGSENSQYF.

V and J are TRBV19 and TRBJ1-2; D call uncertain. Germline V gene lookup returns CDR1 LNHDA and CDR2 SQIVND (reference sequence). V dropped 8 bases and J dropped 4 bases, with 11 bases sitting between them. The CDR3 has 12 amino acids. CDR3 region: CASATDAYGYTF. The CDR3 DNA reads as TGTGCCAGTGCTACAGATGCCTATGGCTACACCTTC.

This chain uses TRBV29-1 with TRBJ2-3; 9 bases are shared with TRBD2. V shed 8 bases and J 4 bases; nucleotides not matched to a gene: 7. CDR1 is SQVTM and CDR2 is ANQGSEA in the germline V gene. This CDR3 region has 13 residues. The CDR3 DNA is TGCAGCACGCGGGGGGGCCTCGCAGATACGCAGTATTTT. Amino acids: CSTRGGLADTQYF.

The rearrangement links TRBV7-8 to TRBJ2-7; TRBD2 aligns across 8 bases. The CDR3 loop spans 15 amino acids. The V and J ends lost 4 bases and 4 bases, in that order; junction bases with no gene match: 9. Germline CDR1 reads SGHVS; CDR2 reads FQNEAQ. The CDR3 is CASSSRRLAGYEQYF. The CDR3 DNA reads as TGTGCCAGCAGCTCCAGACGGCTAGCGGGTTACGAGCAGTACTTC.

The chain carries TRBV11-1 and TRBJ1-1; D is unclear. V lost 2 bases to trimming and J lost 0 bases, with 7 bases between them. Germline V lookup: CDR1 SGHAT, CDR2 FQDESV (reference sequence). This CDR3 has 14 amino acids. CDR3 DNA: TGTGCCAGCAGCTTAACAGATTTGAACACTGAAGCTTTCTTT. Encoded protein: CASSLTDLNTEAFF.

The genes are TRBV6-1 and TRBJ2-5; TRBD2 is a possible D gene (6 bases). This CDR3 is 14 amino acids long. Germline CDR1 reads MNHNS; CDR2 reads SASEGT. V lost 3 bases and J lost 2, with 10 bases in between. The CDR3 here is CASSEPGAQETQYF. In nucleotides, the CDR3 is TGTGCCAGCAGTGAGCCGGGAGCGCAAGAGACCCAGTACTTC.

The V call is TRBV25-1, the J call TRBJ2-5; a possible D gene is TRBD1 (5 bases). The CDR3 loop spans 14 amino acids. CDR1 MGHDK and CDR2 SYGVNS come from the germline V gene. Trimming took 6 bases from V and 5 from J, leaving 16 bases between them. CDR3 residues: CASRTTGIVETQYF. In DNA form, the CDR3 reads TGTGCCAGCAGAACTACAGGAATTGTGGAGACCCAGTACTTC. Full variable domain (outside the CDR3, taken from reference TRBV25-1 and TRBJ2-5): EADIYQTPRYLVIGTGKKITLECSQTMGHDKMYWYQQDPGMELHLIHYSYGVNSTEKGDLSSESTVSRIRTEHFPLTLESARPSHTSQYLCASRTTGIVETQYFGPGTRLLVL.